This T cell receptor (beta chain) was observed in a study of cytomegalovirus exposure and HLA in healthy donors. Study in general: In an earlier analysis, 90 million to 130 million unique TCR beta sequences were found from about 179 million T cells.

The study, taken as a whole, reports: Beyond CMV serostatus, there was no information to go on about immune exposure. Analysis performed later found 16,951 TCR beta sequences associated with HLA alleles at 0.05 false discovery rate. Later analysis identified several of the most significant clusters that appeared linked to common viral pathogens.

PCR used 60 Vbeta primers and 13 Jbeta primers. TCRdb's table, derived via immunoSEQ multiplex PCR, lists solely in-frame clones and lacks some. The sample contains roughly 140,000 clones, roughly 80% of which appear only once. V was clipped by 6 bases and J by 5 bases; unmatched bases: 11. The germline V gene encodes CDR1 SNHLY and CDR2 FYNNEI. The CDR3 sequence is 15 residues long. Comment on this clone: Its antigen is not known.

Specimen: PBMCs. This TCR came from a man between 35 and 55 years old in good health and CMV-seropositive. The genes are TRBV2 and TRBJ2-7; 9 bases match TRBD1. This chain's CDR3 is CASRTGTGWDNEQYF. CDR3 DNA: TGTGCCAGCAGGACTGGGACAGGGTGGGACAACGAGCAGTACTTC.